The 21 T cell receptor beta chains below all came from one sample that was sequenced in a study of blood T cell repertoires in COVID-19. The protocol was immunoSEQ multiplex PCR, while the TCRdb copy is restricted to in-frame clones and leaves out a portion. The data contain roughly 230,000 clones, around 89% of them singletons. Sequencing was done on a sample of peripheral blood. These receptor sequences come from an older man with acute or convalescent COVID-19.

The J gene is TRBJ1-6, the V gene TRBV28, with 8 bases fitting TRBD1. The V segment lost 6 bases and the J segment 9 bases; nucleotides outside the gene matches: 4. CDR1 and CDR2 from the germline V gene are MDHEN and SYDVKM. The CDR3 is 13 residues long. The CDR3 protein is CASRLQGVSPLHF. The CDR3 DNA reads as TGTGCCAGCAGGCTACAGGGGGTTTCACCCCTCCACTTT.

The V call is TRBV27, the J call TRBJ2-3; 8 bases agree with TRBD1. Trimming at V came to 6 bases and at J to 6 bases, leaving 8 bases not matched to a gene. The germline V gene encodes CDR1 MNHEY and CDR2 SMNVEV (reference sequence). The CDR3 has 14 residues. CDR3 bases: TGTGCCAGCAGGACAGGGGCCTTCAGGGATACGCAGTATTTT. It translates to CASRTGAFRDTQYF.

V usage is TRBV7-9 and J usage is TRBJ2-3, with no clear D. This CDR3 contains 14 residues. The germline gives CDR1 SEHNR, CDR2 FQNEAQ (reference sequence). V was cut by 2 bases and J by 0 bases, with 6 bases left in between. The CDR3 DNA reads TGTGCCAGCAGCTTAACCGGTAGCACAGATACGCAGTATTTT. Its translation is CASSLTGSTDTQYF.

The chain's CDR3 is CASSDLSGSSYNSPLHF. CDR3 DNA sequence: TGCGCCAGCAGCGATCTCTCCGGGAGCTCCTATAATTCACCCCTCCACTTT. The V gene is TRBV10-2, the J gene TRBJ1-6; D is ambiguous. CDR1 and CDR2 (germline): WSHSY, SAAADI. CDR3 length: 17 amino acids. V shed 6 bases and J shed 0 bases, with 15 bases lying between them.

This clone was detected only once. The chain uses TRBV3-1 (or the pseudogene TRBV3-2) and TRBJ1-2, with D unclear. There are 17 residues in the CDR3. V dropped 4 bases and J dropped 0 bases, with 18 bases sitting between them. Germline V gene lookup returns CDR1 LGHDT and CDR2 YNNKEL (reference sequence). The CDR3 nucleotides read TGTGCCAGCAGCCCCGCCCCCGCGGGGTACACTAACTATGGCTACACCTTC. Translated: CASSPAPAGYTNYGYTF.

As DNA, the CDR3 is TGCAGCGCGGGGGAGGGACCGAAATGGGACAACTATGGCTACACCTTC. This translates into CSAGEGPKWDNYGYTF. The chain couples TRBV29-1 to TRBJ1-2; the D gene is possibly TRBD1 (5 bases). Germline V gene lookup returns CDR1 SQVTM and CDR2 ANQGSEA. The CDR3 loop spans 16 amino acids. Trimming took off 7 bases at V and 2 bases at J, with 23 bases between the two ends.

The chain links TRBV19 to TRBJ1-6, with TRBD1 matching 8 bases. The CDR3 covers 14 residues. Looked up from germline, CDR1 is LNHDA and CDR2 is SQIVND (reference sequence). V lost 7 bases, J lost 9 bases, and 8 bases stayed unmatched. The CDR3 sequence is CASTGQGGISPLHF. The CDR3, as DNA: TGTGCCAGTACCGGACAGGGCGGTATTTCACCCCTCCACTTT.

This sequence joins TRBV5-1 and TRBJ2-1; 12 bases align to TRBD2. V shed 5 bases, J shed 10 bases, and the junction held 7 bases outside the gene matches. The CDR3 length is 14 residues. The germline V gene encodes CDR1 SGHRS and CDR2 YFSETQ. The CDR3 region has the DNA TGCGCCAGCAGGGCCCGGACTAGCGGGAAGGAGCAGTTCTTC. It translates to CASRARTSGKEQFF.

This clone was detected a few times. The rearrangement links TRBV13 to TRBJ1-1, with D hard to call. Per germline, CDR1 PRHDT and CDR2 FYEKMQ (reference sequence). V was cut by 1 base and J by 1 base, with 7 bases left in between. CDR3 size: 14 residues. The CDR3 sequence is CASSLVSGNTEAFF. CDR3 nucleotides: TGTGCCAGCAGCTTAGTTAGTGGGAACACTGAAGCTTTCTTT.

V gene TRBV19 combines with J gene TRBJ2-5; 7 nucleotides agree with TRBD2. This CDR3 comprises 15 residues. The junction had 10 bases not matched to a gene; V was cut back by 3 bases and J by 6 bases. Germline V gives CDR1 LNHDA, CDR2 SQIVND (reference sequence). The CDR3 DNA follows: TGTGCCAGTAGTATGCCAGGCGGGAGCACAAAGACCCAGTACTTC. This encodes CASSMPGGSTKTQYF. Full variable domain (rest looked up from reference TRBV19 and TRBJ2-5): DGGITQSPKYLFRKEGQNVTLSCEQNLNHDAMYWYRQDPGQGLRLIYYSQIVNDFQKGDIAEGYSVSREKKESFPLTVTSAQKNPTAFYLCASSMPGGSTKTQYFGPGTRLLVL.

This clone is a singleton in its sample. V usage is TRBV7-2 and J usage is TRBJ2-1; the match to TRBD2 covers 7 bases. Germline V CDR1 and CDR2: SGHTA, FQGNSA. CDR3 length: 15 amino acids. Trimming cost V 5 bases and J 5 bases; bases outside gene matches: 9. The CDR3 region has the DNA TGTGCCAGCAGCCCCTGGGGGGGGAGGAACAATGAGCAGTTCTTC. This codes for CASSPWGGRNNEQFF.

The chain uses TRBV7-9 and TRBJ2-5; D is perhaps TRBD1 (6 bases). Germline loops: CDR1 SEHNR, CDR2 FQNEAQ (reference sequence). CDR3 length: 14 residues. V lost 3 bases to trimming and J lost 1 base, with 9 bases between them. CDR3 sequence reads: CASSFLRGQETQYF. The CDR3 DNA sequence: TGTGCCAGCAGCTTCCTCAGGGGCCAAGAGACCCAGTACTTC.

The chain links TRBV7-2 to TRBJ1-5, with 7 bases matching TRBD1. CDR1 is SGHTA and CDR2 is FQGNSA in the germline V gene. With V trimmed by 5 bases and J by 5 bases, 6 bases remained unmatched. The CDR3 has 14 amino acids. The CDR3 region has the DNA TGTGCCAGCAGCCCGGGACAGATATATCAGCCCCAGCATTTT. Its protein product is CASSPGQIYQPQHF. The whole variable domain, remainder taken from reference TRBV7-2 and TRBJ1-5, is GAGVSQSPSNKVTEKGKDVELRCDPISGHTALYWYRQSLGQGLEFLIYFQGNSAPDKSGLPSDRFSAERTGGSVSTLTIQRTQQEDSAVYLCASSPGQIYQPQHFGDGTRLSIL.

With respect to this clone: Different DNA sequences within this sample yield the same CDR3. The genes are TRBV5-1 and TRBJ2-2; 8 bases align to TRBD1. The CDR3 loop spans 15 amino acids. In germline, CDR1 is SGHRS, CDR2 YFSETQ. V lost 4 bases to trimming and J lost 1 base; unmatched junction nucleotides: 3. CDR3 protein: CASSVDRGNTGELFF. The CDR3 coding sequence is TGCGCCAGCAGCGTCGACAGGGGGAACACCGGGGAGCTGTTTTTT.

The genes are TRBV29-1 and TRBJ2-1, with 11 positions matching TRBD2. The CDR3 totals 16 residues. The V and J ends lost 5 bases and 0 bases, in that order; junction bases with no gene match: 6. The germline V gene has CDR1 SQVTM and CDR2 ANQGSEA. The chain's CDR3 is CSVLGLAALSYNEQFF. The CDR3 bases are TGCAGCGTTTTGGGACTAGCGGCCCTCTCCTACAATGAGCAGTTCTTC.

The chain carries TRBV27 and TRBJ2-7; D remains unclear. This CDR3 has 15 amino acids. Per germline, CDR1 MNHEY and CDR2 SMNVEV (reference sequence). Trimming left V 3 bases short and J 0 bases short, with 12 bases between. The CDR3 loop is CASSLVSLPSYEQYF. CDR3 nucleotides: TGTGCCAGCAGTTTGGTTAGTCTTCCCTCCTACGAGCAGTACTTC.

The gene calls are TRBV28 and TRBJ1-2; D gene uncertain. The CDR3 is 13 residues long. Trimming removed 2 bases at V and 6 bases at J, with 10 bases between. In germline, CDR1 is MDHEN, CDR2 SYDVKM. The CDR3 nucleotides read TGTGCCAGCAGTTTAGATGCGGAGGATGGCTACACCTTC. Translated: CASSLDAEDGYTF.

The chain is built from TRBV7-9 and TRBJ1-6; D may be TRBD1 (6 bases). The V gene's germline CDR1 is SEHNR and CDR2 FQNEAQ (reference sequence). The CDR3 runs 14 residues. Trimming took 5 bases from V and 8 from J, leaving 13 bases between them. The CDR3 sequence: CASSAGQTHSPLHF. The CDR3 DNA is TGTGCCAGCAGCGCAGGACAGACCCATTCACCCCTCCACTTT. Drawing the rest from reference TRBV7-9 and TRBJ1-6, the complete variable domain is DTGVSQNPRHKITKRGQNVTFRCDPISEHNRLYWYRQTLGQGPEFLTYFQNEAQLEKSRLLSDRFSAERPKGSFSTLEIQRTEQGDSAMYLCASSAGQTHSPLHFGNGTRLTVT.

The chain links TRBV5-1 to TRBJ2-2; 12 nucleotides match TRBD2. This CDR3 region has 14 residues. Per the germline V gene, CDR1 is SGHRS and CDR2 is YFSETQ. J was trimmed by 4 bases and V by 5 bases; bases with no gene match: 0. The CDR3, as DNA: TGCGCCAGCAGGACTAGCGGGAGCACCGGGGAGCTGTTTTTT. The encoded protein is CASRTSGSTGELFF.

The J gene is TRBJ1-2, the V gene TRBV28; D uncertain. Germline CDR1 MDHEN, CDR2 SYDVKM. The length of the CDR3 is 12 residues. Deletions cut 5 bases from V and 7 bases from J, with 11 bases between. The CDR3 nucleotides read TGTGCCAGCAGTCCTAGTACGTCTGGCTACACCTTC. Its translation is CASSPSTSGYTF.

V is TRBV6-1 and J is TRBJ1-2; TRBD1 is a possible D gene (5 bases). Per the germline V gene, CDR1 is MNHNS and CDR2 is SASEGT. The CDR3 consists of 14 residues. Trimming removed 2 bases at V and 10 bases at J, with 17 bases between. This CDR3 is CASSELMTTGLYTF. For the CDR3, the DNA is TGTGCCAGCAGTGAACTGATGACCACGGGACTCTACACCTTC.